The rows below give T cell receptor beta chains drawn from one sample of a study of blood T cell repertoires in COVID-19. TCRdb's table, derived via immunoSEQ multiplex PCR, lists solely in-frame clones and lacks some. Of around 87,000 clones listed, about 88% are singletons. The source material was peripheral blood. These receptors all come from a man aged 45-60 years with acute or convalescent COVID-19. Both conserved end residues are part of each CDR3. A D gene is named only where the DNA matches it firmly. Size tells how often a clone was seen (once, few, many) or the class of an expanded clone, and some rows leave it out.

TRBJ2-2 TRBV5-6 - - CASSPGPGTGELFF TGTGCCAGCAGCCCTGGGCCCGGCACCGGGGAGCTGTTTTTT
TRBJ2-5 TRBV27 TRBD2 - CASSLSGGPWETQYF TGTGCCAGCAGTTTAAGCGGGGGGCCTTGGGAGACCCAGTACTTC
TRBJ1-5 TRBV19 - - CASSIDQGNQPQHF TGTGCCAGTAGTATAGATCAGGGTAATCAGCCCCAGCATTTT
TRBJ2-1 TRBV7-9 TRBD1 - CASSPALDRGQNEQFF TGTGCCAGCAGCCCTGCTCTGGACAGGGGGCAAAATGAGCAGTTCTTC
TRBJ1-3 TRBV7-6 - - CASSLARTGNTIYF TGTGCCAGCAGCTTAGCCAGAACCGGAAACACCATATATTTT
TRBJ2-1 TRBV7-3 TRBD2 - CASGRTGGYNEQFF TGTGCCAGCGGACGAACGGGGGGTTACAATGAGCAGTTCTTC
TRBJ2-3 TRBV7-2 - - CASSLGAQSTDTQYF TGTGCCAGCAGCTTAGGTGCCCAGAGCACAGATACGCAGTATTTT
TRBJ2-5 TRBV6-6 TRBD2 - CASSYRTSRETQYF TGTGCCAGCAGTTACCGGACTAGCAGGGAGACCCAGTACTTC
TRBJ1-4 TRBV5-1 - - CASSPSDADRQNEKLFF TGCGCCAGCAGCCCCTCGGATGCTGACAGGCAGAATGAAAAACTGTTTTTT
TRBJ1-1 TRBV5-1 - - CASSLEGRGTEAFF TGCGCCAGCAGCTTGGAGGGCAGGGGAACTGAAGCTTTCTTT
TRBJ2-7 TRBV10-3 TRBD2 - CATTGEGGEQYF TGTGCCACCACCGGGGAGGGTGGAGAGCAGTACTTC
TRBJ2-5 TRBV9 TRBD2 - CASSLGPRPSGGKETQYF TGTGCCAGCAGCCTAGGACCTAGGCCTAGCGGGGGTAAAGAGACCCAGTACTTC
TRBJ1-5 TRBV30 TRBD1 - CAWSLAGGGNQPQHF TGTGCCTGGAGCTTGGCAGGGGGCGGCAATCAGCCCCAGCATTTT
TRBJ1-1 TRBV12-3/TRBV12-4 - - CASSLSPPGAFF TGTGCCAGCAGTTTAAGTCCCCCGGGAGCTTTCTTT
TRBJ2-5 TRBV5-1 TRBD1 - CASSGQGSQETQYF TGCGCCAGCAGCGGACAGGGGTCCCAAGAGACCCAGTACTTC
TRBJ2-1 TRBV7-2 TRBD2 - CASTPGGNLYNEQFF TGTGCCAGCACCCCCGGGGGGAACCTCTACAATGAGCAGTTCTTC
TRBJ1-1 TRBV5-1 TRBD1 - CASSLGQGAHHTEAFF TGCGCCAGCAGCCTGGGACAGGGGGCGCATCACACTGAAGCTTTCTTT
TRBJ1-1 TRBV5-1 TRBD1 few CASSKKDRGDLTEAFF TGCGCCAGCAGCAAAAAGGACAGGGGCGATTTAACTGAAGCTTTCTTT
TRBJ1-1 TRBV18 TRBD1 - CASSYRGALDTEAFF TGTGCCAGCTCGTACAGGGGTGCATTGGACACTGAAGCTTTCTTT